This record looks at one TCR beta chain sequence and its context. The antigen this receptor binds is unknown. Nothing much larger sits one base from this clone, and base qualities are not available. This entry is derived from a study of T-cell reconstitution after alpha-beta-depleted transplantation in children (dated by TCRdb to the mid-2010s). Study-wide context: The study quantitatively tracked T-cell immune reconstitution after TCRalphabeta/CD19-depleted allogeneic hematopoietic cell transplantation in children using TCR repertoire profiling.

Library prep was done by PCR. The data were produced on an Illumina HiSeq 2500. Molecular barcoding was employed in the preparation of TCR libraries, with unique molecular identifiers being used to normalize TCRbeta repertoire quantification. In TCRdb, the public reads were trimmed at Q25 with fastp and aligned with MiXCR, with productive beta chains retained. CDR3 protein sequences are deduplicated, and each keeps its most common genes and DNA. This sample comprises some 300,000 distinct CDR3 sequences, 10% of them detected only once. The ten largest clonotypes hold more than 2% of the sample. The CDR3 spans 13 residues, from the cysteine through the phenylalanine. Only the CDR3 DNA stays, 39 bases, in frame from base 1. The V end loses 7 bases and the J end loses 0 bases, and a stretch of 9 bases separates them. The germline V gene yields MNHNS for CDR1 and SASEGT for CDR2.

This receptor was taken from a human donor who donated a stem cell graft to a child with acute lymphoblastic leukemia. The rearrangement joined TRBV6-1 to TRBJ1-1; the D gene assignment is ambiguous. This material consisted of PBMCs from the stem cell graft donor, taken from the stem cell graft. Read as DNA, the sequence is TGTGCCAGCACCTCTAACTTGAACACTGAAGCTTTCTTT. Translated, it reads CASTSNLNTEAFF.